The 4 T cell receptor beta chains given below trace back to one sample, sequenced in a study of cytomegalovirus exposure and HLA in healthy donors. Amplification used 60 Vbeta primers and 13 Jbeta primers. Measured with immunoSEQ multiplex PCR; TCRdb has only the in-frame clones, and not every one. The profile shows fewer than 150,000 clones, 60% to 85% of them singletons. The source material was PBMCs. The receptors shown here come from a woman in her forties in good health and CMV-seropositive.

This chain uses TRBV28 with TRBJ2-3, with 10 bases that match TRBD2. In germline, CDR1 is MDHEN, CDR2 SYDVKM. The trim removed 6 bases at V and 7 bases at J, leaving 4 bases unmatched. This CDR3 has 13 residues. The CDR3 DNA reads as TGTGCCAGCAGAGCGGGAGGGGGTAATACGCAGTATTTT. Protein sequence: CASRAGGGNTQYF.

The J gene is TRBJ2-3, the V gene TRBV6-1, with 8 bases lining up with TRBD2. This CDR3 comprises 12 residues. Per the germline V gene, CDR1 is MNHNS and CDR2 is SASEGT. The V segment lost 11 bases and the J segment 0 bases; nucleotides outside the gene matches: 1. CDR3 sequence: CALAGSTDTQYF. For the CDR3, the DNA is TGTGCCTTAGCGGGGAGCACAGATACGCAGTATTTT.

The genes are TRBV9 and TRBJ2-3, with D possibly TRBD2 on 6 matching bases. The V end was cut by 0 bases, the J end by 2 bases, with 10 bases between. Germline CDR1 SGDLS, CDR2 YYNGEE. The CDR3 is 15 residues long. In DNA form, the CDR3 reads TGTGCCAGCAGCGTAGGGGGACTCACCACAGATACGCAGTATTTT. This codes for CASSVGGLTTDTQYF.

This sequence joins TRBV6-5 and TRBJ2-5; a possible D gene is TRBD1 (5 bases). The DNA end favors TRBJ2-7, so the J call may be wrong. The CDR3 sequence is 13 residues long. Per the germline V gene, CDR1 is MNHEY and CDR2 is SVGAGI. The CDR3 loop is CASSYSPGIEQYF. Here the CDR3 DNA reads TGTGCCAGCAGTTACTCGCCAGGGATCGAGCAGTACTTC.